Shown below are 6 T cell receptor beta chains from a single sample sequenced in a study of T cell responses to AZD1222 COVID-19 vaccine. Sequenced by immunoSEQ multiplex PCR; TCRdb stores in-frame clones only, minus some. Found here are fewer than 90,000 clones, approximately 90% of them singletons; the top ten hold around a tenth. The source material was peripheral blood, sampled 28 days after the second AZD1222 dose. Receptors originate from an adult who received the AZD1222 COVID-19 vaccine.

This CDR3 reads CASSSQGAPNTEAFF. CDR3 DNA sequence: TGTGCCAGTAGTAGTCAGGGGGCGCCGAACACTGAAGCTTTCTTT. The chain recombines TRBV19 with TRBJ1-1; 8 bases align to TRBD1. Germline values: CDR1 LNHDA, CDR2 SQIVND (reference sequence). This CDR3 is built from 15 residues. The trim removed 4 bases at V and 1 base at J, leaving 5 bases unmatched.

The chain links TRBV5-4 to TRBJ2-1; D possibly corresponds to TRBD1 (6 bases). This CDR3 is built from 15 residues. Germline CDR1 is SGHNT and CDR2 is YYREEE (reference sequence). Trimming shortened V by 5 bases and J by 0 bases, and 12 bases separated the two germline ends. CDR3 nucleotides: TGTGCCAGCAGTTACAGGGCCATCTCCTACAATGAGCAGTTCTTC. Translating it yields CASSYRAISYNEQFF.

The rearrangement joins TRBV9 to TRBJ1-4; D possibly corresponds to TRBD1 (6 bases). V lost 3 bases, J lost 8 bases, and 20 bases lay in between. The CDR3 is made up of 16 amino acids. Germline CDR1 and CDR2: SGDLS and YYNGEE. The CDR3 is CASSAPRGGGGEKLFF. CDR3 nucleotides: TGTGCCAGCAGCGCTCCCCGGGGAGGGGGAGGAGAAAAACTGTTTTTT.

This clone has a single count. This chain uses TRBV27 with TRBJ1-2; the match to TRBD1 covers 9 bases. Germline CDR1 reads MNHEY; CDR2 reads SMNVEV (reference sequence). With 3 bases clipped from V and 8 bases from J, the junction kept 16 bases outside the gene matches. This CDR3 is 17 amino acids long. The CDR3 region has the DNA TGTGCCAGCAGTTTTTGGGCGGACAGGGGCGGCGGGTACGGCTACACCTTC. Protein product: CASSFWADRGGGYGYTF.

The chain combines TRBV28 with TRBJ2-1; no clear D. V lost 5 bases, J lost 0 bases, and 8 bases lay in between. This CDR3 spans 14 amino acids. The germline gives CDR1 MDHEN, CDR2 SYDVKM. The CDR3: CASSLRTSYNEQFF. CDR3 in DNA: TGTGCCAGCAGTCTTCGTACCTCCTACAATGAGCAGTTCTTC.

V is TRBV7-8 and J is TRBJ1-5; 8 nucleotides line up with TRBD1. V lost 2 bases to trimming and J lost 4 bases; unmatched junction nucleotides: 1. Germline CDR1 SGHVS, CDR2 FQNEAQ. This CDR3 has 14 residues. As DNA, the CDR3 is TGTGCCAGCAGCTTAAACAGGGGGAATCAGCCCCAGCATTTT. Its translation: CASSLNRGNQPQHF.